The sequence of this T cell receptor beta chain was determined in a study of B cell selection in AIRE deficiency. Findings and limits, study-wide: Tconv and Treg cells from AIRE-deficient patients resembled healthy donors in TCRBV usage, CDR3 length and diversity.

As concerns this clone: Its antigen is not known.

Regulatory T cells were sorted as CD4+CD25hiCD127low/negative. Generated by immunoSEQ multiplex PCR, the TCRdb table keeps only in-frame clones and is missing some. The data contain 12,000 to 15,000 clones, roughly 91% of them singletons. This TCR was sampled from a human donor with AIRE deficiency. Sequenced input: Tregs sorted from PBMCs.

The CDR3 sequence is CASSSAERRGQPQHF. CDR3 in DNA: TGTGCCAGCAGCTCGGCGGAGAGACGTGGGCAGCCCCAGCATTTT. J is TRBJ1-5 and V is TRBV5-5, with D unclear. This CDR3 spans 15 amino acids. Germline CDR1 and CDR2: SGHKS and YYEKEE (reference sequence). V was trimmed by 3 bases and J by 7 bases, leaving 17 bases between them.